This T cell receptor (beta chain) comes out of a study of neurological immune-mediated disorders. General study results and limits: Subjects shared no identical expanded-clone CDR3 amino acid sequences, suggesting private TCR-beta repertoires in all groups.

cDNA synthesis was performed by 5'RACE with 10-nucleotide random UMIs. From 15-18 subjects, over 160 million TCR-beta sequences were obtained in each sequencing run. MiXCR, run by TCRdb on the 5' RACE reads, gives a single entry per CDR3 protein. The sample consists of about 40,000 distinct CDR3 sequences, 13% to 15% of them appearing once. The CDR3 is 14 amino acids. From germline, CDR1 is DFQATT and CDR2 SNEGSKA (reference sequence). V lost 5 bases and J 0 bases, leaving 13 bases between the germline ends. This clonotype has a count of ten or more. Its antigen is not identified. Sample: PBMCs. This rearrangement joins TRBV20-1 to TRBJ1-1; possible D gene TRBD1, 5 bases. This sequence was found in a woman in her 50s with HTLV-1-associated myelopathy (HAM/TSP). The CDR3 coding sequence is TGCAGTGCTGAACAGGTGGGCATGAACACTGAAGCTTTCTTT. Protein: CSAEQVGMNTEAFF.